Listed here are 3 T cell receptor beta chains from one sample, sequenced in a study of T cells in Graves' hyperthyroidism and ophthalmopathy (dated by TCRdb to the late 2010s). The method was multiplex PCR. Sequencing instrument: Illumina HiSeq 2000. The TCR beta CDR3 regions were amplified from the RNA transcripts. The first round of RT-PCR for the TCR CDR3 was performed with the HTBI primer set and the Qiagen OneStep RT-PCR kit. Using fastp trimming at Q25 and MiXCR clonotype assembly, TCRdb reanalyzed the public sequencing data and kept in-frame beta chains. Under each unique CDR3 protein, matching rows form one entry showing the most common genes and DNA. In this sample the table shows approximately 600,000 distinct CDR3 sequences, under 25% of which occur a single time. The ten largest account for 30% to 40% of the sample. Sequences were obtained from blood. The source of these receptors is a man younger than 45 with Graves' ophthalmopathy.

The rearrangement links TRBV5-5 to TRBJ2-3, with 7 bases that match TRBD2. The germline gives CDR1 SGHKS, CDR2 YYEKEE (reference sequence). Losses at the gene ends were 3 bases for V and 2 bases for J; bases not matched to a gene: 3. This CDR3 has 14 residues. The CDR3 DNA reads TGTGCCAGCAGCTGGACTAGGTACACAGATACGCAGTATTTT. This codes for CASSWTRYTDTQYF.

The chain uses TRBV19 and TRBJ2-2; the D gene is possibly TRBD2 (6 bases). Germline V gene data show CDR1 as LNHDA and CDR2 as SQIVND (reference sequence). V shed 3 bases and J shed 0 bases, with 11 bases lying between them. The CDR3 consists of 16 residues. CDR3 amino acids: CASSMASETNTGELFF. As DNA, the CDR3 is TGTGCCAGTAGTATGGCTAGCGAAACGAACACCGGGGAGCTGTTTTTT.

The chain recombines TRBV20-1 with TRBJ1-2; D possibly corresponds to TRBD1 (6 bases). CDR3 size: 15 residues. V lost 4 bases and J lost 6, with 21 bases in between. Germline-derived CDR1 and CDR2 are DFQATT and SNEGSKA (reference sequence). The chain's CDR3 is CSAIIPGGASNGYTF. The CDR3 DNA sequence: TGCAGTGCTATCATTCCGGGGGGCGCGTCGAATGGCTACACCTTC.